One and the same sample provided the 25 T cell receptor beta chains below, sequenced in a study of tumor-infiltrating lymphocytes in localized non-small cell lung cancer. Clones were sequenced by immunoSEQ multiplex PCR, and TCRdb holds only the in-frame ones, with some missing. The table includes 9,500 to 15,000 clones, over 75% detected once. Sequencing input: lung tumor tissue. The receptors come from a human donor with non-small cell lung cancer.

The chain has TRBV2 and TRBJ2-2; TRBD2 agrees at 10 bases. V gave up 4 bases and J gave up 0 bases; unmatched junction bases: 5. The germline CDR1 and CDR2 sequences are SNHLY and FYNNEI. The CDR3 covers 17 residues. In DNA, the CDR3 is TGTGCCAGCAGTGCTGGAGCGGGAGGGCCGAACACCGGGGAGCTGTTTTTT. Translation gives CASSAGAGGPNTGELFF.

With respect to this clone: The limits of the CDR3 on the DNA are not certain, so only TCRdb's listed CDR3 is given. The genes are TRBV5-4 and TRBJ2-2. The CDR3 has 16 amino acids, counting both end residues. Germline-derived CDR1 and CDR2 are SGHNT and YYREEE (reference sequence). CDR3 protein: CASSFGPGPDTGELFF.

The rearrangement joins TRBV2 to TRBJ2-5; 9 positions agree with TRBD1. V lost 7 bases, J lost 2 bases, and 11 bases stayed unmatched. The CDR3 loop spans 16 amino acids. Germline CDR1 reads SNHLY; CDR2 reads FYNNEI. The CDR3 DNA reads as TGTGCCAGCAACGGACAGGGGATATCGGGACAAGAGACCCAGTACTTC. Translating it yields CASNGQGISGQETQYF.

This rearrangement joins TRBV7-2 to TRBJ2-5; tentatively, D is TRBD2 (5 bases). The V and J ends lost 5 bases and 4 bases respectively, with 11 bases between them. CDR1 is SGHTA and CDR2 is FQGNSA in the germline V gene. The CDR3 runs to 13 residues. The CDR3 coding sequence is TGTGCCAGCAGCAAGTATGGAGGAGAGACCCAGTACTTC. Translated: CASSKYGGETQYF.

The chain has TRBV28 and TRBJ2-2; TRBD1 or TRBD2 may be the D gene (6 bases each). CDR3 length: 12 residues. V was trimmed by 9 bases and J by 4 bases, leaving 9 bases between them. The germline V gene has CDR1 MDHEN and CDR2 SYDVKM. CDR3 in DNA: TGTGCCAGTGAGGGGGGCACCGGGGAGCTGTTTTTT. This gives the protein CASEGGTGELFF.

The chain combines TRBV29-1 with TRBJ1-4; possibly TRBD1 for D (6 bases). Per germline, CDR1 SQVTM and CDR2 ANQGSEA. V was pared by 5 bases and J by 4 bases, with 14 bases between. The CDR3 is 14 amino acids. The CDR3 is CSVTPGVGNEKLFF. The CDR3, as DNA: TGCAGCGTTACTCCAGGGGTTGGTAATGAAAAACTGTTTTTT.

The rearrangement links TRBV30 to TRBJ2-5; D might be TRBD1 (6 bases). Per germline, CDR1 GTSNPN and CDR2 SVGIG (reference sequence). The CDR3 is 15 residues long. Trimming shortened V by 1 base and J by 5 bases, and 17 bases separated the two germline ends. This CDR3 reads CAWSGAGASRETQYF. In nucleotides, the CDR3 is TGTGCCTGGAGTGGGGCAGGGGCGTCGAGGGAGACCCAGTACTTC.

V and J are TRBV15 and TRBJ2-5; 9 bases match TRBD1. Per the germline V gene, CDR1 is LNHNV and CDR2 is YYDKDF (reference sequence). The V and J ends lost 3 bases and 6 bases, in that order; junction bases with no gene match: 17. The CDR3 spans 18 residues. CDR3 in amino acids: CATSSEAGTGIRNKTQYF. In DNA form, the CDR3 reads TGTGCCACCAGCAGTGAAGCCGGGACAGGGATCCGAAATAAGACCCAGTACTTC.

The CDR3 spells CASSTGFTYEQYF. DNA of the CDR3: TGTGCCAGCAGTACAGGGTTTACCTACGAGCAGTACTTC. The V and J genes are TRBV6-5 and TRBJ2-7; a weak D match, TRBD1 (6 bases). V was shortened by 5 bases and J by 2 bases, with 10 bases between the two germline ends. The CDR3 has 13 amino acids. Germline loops: CDR1 MNHEY, CDR2 SVGAGI.

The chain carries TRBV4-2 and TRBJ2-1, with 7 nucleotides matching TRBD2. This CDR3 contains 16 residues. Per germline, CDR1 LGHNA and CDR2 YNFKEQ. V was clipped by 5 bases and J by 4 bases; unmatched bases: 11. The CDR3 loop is CASSEAGLADYNEQFF. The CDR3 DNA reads TGTGCCAGCAGCGAAGCAGGGCTAGCGGATTACAATGAGCAGTTCTTC.

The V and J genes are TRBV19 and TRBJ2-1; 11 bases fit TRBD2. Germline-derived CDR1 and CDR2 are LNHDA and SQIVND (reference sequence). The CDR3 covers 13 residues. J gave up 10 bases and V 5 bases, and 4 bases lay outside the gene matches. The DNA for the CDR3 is TGTGCCAGTAGTGCGCTAGCGGGAGGCGAGCAGTTCTTC. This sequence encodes CASSALAGGEQFF. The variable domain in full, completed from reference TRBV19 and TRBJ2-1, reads DGGITQSPKYLFRKEGQNVTLSCEQNLNHDAMYWYRQDPGQGLRLIYYSQIVNDFQKGDIAEGYSVSREKKESFPLTVTSAQKNPTAFYLCASSALAGGEQFFGPGTRLTVL.

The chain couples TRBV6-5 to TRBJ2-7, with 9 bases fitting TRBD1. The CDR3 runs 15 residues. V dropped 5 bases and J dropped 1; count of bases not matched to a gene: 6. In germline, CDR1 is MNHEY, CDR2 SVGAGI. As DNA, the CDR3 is TGTGCCAGCAGTATTACAGGGGGCGCATCCTACGAGCAGTACTTC. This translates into CASSITGGASYEQYF.

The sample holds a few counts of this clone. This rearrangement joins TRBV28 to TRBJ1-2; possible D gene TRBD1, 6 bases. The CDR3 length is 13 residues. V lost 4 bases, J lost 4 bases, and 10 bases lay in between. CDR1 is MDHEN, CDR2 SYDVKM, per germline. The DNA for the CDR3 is TGTGCCAGCAGTTCCCCGGACAGCTATGGCTACACCTTC. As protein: CASSSPDSYGYTF.

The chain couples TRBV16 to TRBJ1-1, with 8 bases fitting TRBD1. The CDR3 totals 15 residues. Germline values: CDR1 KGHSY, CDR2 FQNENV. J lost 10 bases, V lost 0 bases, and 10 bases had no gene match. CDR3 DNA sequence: TGTGCCAGCAGCCAATCCGGAGGACAGGGAGCGTCAGCTTTCTTT. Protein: CASSQSGGQGASAFF. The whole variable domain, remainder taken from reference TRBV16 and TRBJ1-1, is GEEVAQTPKHLVRGEGQKAKLYCAPIKGHSYVFWYQQVLKNEFKFLISFQNENVFDETGMPKERFSAKCLPNSPCSLEIQATKLEDSAVYFCASSQSGGQGASAFFGQGTRLTVV.

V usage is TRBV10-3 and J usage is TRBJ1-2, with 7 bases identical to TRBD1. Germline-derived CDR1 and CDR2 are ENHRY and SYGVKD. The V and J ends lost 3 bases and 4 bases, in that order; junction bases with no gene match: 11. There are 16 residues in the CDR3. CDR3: CAISDREGALIYGYTF. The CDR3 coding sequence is TGTGCCATCAGTGATAGGGAGGGGGCGCTGATCTATGGCTACACCTTC.

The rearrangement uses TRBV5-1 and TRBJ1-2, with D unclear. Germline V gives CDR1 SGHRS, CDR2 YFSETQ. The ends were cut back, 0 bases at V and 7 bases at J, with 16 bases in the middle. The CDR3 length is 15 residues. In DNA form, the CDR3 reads TGCGCCAGCAGCTTGGCTGGGCCCCAGGAGAGTGGCTACACCTTC. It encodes CASSLAGPQESGYTF. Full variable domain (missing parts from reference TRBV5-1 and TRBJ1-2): KAGVTQTPRYLIKTRGQQVTLSCSPISGHRSVSWYQQTPGQGLQFLFEYFSETQRNKGNFPGRFSGRQFSNSRSEMNVSTLELGDSALYLCASSLAGPQESGYTFGSGTRLTVV.

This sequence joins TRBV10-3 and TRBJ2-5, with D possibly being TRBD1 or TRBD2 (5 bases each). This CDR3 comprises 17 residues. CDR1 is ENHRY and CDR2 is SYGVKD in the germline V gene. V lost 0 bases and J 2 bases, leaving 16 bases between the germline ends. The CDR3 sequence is CAISESPGPLRQETQYF. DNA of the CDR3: TGTGCCATCAGTGAGTCGCCGGGACCCTTGAGGCAAGAGACCCAGTACTTC.

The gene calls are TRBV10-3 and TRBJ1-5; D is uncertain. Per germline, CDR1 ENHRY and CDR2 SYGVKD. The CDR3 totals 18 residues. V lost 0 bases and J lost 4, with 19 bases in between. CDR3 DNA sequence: TGTGCCATCAGTGAGTCGAGGGCGGGGAACCTAGGAAATCAGCCCCAGCATTTT. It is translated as CAISESRAGNLGNQPQHF.

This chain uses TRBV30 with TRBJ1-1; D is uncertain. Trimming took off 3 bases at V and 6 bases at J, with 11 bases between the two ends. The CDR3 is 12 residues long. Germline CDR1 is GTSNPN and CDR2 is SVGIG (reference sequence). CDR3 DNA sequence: TGTGCCTGGAGGGGGATCTCCCCTGAAGCTTTCTTT. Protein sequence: CAWRGISPEAFF.

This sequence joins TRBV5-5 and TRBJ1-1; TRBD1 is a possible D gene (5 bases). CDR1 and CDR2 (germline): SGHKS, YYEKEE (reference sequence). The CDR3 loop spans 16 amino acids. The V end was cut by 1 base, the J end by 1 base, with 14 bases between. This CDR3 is CASSLLLRGANTEAFF. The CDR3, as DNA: TGTGCCAGCAGCTTGTTGCTTCGCGGGGCGAACACTGAAGCTTTCTTT.

The CDR3 spells CASSYRGQGDQPQHF. The CDR3 region has the DNA TGTGCCAGCAGTTACCGGGGACAGGGGGATCAGCCCCAGCATTTT. The chain links TRBV6-6 to TRBJ1-5, with TRBD1 matching 11 bases. This CDR3 comprises 15 residues. With V trimmed by 2 bases and J by 5 bases, 2 bases remained unmatched. Germline CDR1 reads MNHNY; CDR2 reads SVGAGI (reference sequence).

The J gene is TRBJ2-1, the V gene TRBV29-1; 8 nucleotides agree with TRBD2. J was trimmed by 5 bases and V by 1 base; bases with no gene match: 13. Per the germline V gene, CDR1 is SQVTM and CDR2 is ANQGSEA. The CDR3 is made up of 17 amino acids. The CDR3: CSVEAGPGLEIDNEQFF. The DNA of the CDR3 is TGCAGCGTTGAAGCCGGCCCGGGACTAGAGATCGACAATGAGCAGTTCTTC.

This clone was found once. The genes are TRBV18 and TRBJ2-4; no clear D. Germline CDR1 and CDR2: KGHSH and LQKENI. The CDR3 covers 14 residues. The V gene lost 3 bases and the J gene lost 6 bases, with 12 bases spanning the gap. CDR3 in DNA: TGTGCCAGCTCACCGCCGAAAAGTCTAAACATTCAGTACTTC. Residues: CASSPPKSLNIQYF.

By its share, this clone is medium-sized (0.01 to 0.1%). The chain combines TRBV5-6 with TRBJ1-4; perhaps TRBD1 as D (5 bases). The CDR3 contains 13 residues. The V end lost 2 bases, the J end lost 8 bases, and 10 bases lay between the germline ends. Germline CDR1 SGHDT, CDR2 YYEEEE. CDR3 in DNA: TGTGCCAGCAGCTTTGTTACAGGCGAAAAACTGTTTTTT. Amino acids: CASSFVTGEKLFF.

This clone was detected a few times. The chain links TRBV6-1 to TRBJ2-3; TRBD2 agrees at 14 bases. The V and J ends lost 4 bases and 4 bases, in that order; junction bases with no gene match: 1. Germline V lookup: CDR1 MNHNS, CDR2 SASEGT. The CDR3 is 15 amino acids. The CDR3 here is CASSGLAGGPDTQYF. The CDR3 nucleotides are TGTGCCAGCAGTGGACTAGCGGGAGGGCCAGATACGCAGTATTTT.